This TCR beta chain was sequenced during a study of control samples from healthy donors and cancer patients. Generated by immunoSEQ multiplex PCR, the TCRdb table keeps only in-frame clones and is missing some. This sample has about 410,000 clones, with 75% to 95% found just once. The CDR3 is made up of 16 amino acids. Germline CDR1 is LGHDT and CDR2 is YNNKEL (reference sequence). V gave up 1 base and J gave up 9 bases; unmatched junction bases: 4. Material for sequencing was PBMCs. The sequence was collected from a man in his forties with head and neck cancer. The chain carries TRBV3-1 (or the pseudogene TRBV3-2) and TRBJ2-1; the match to TRBD2 covers 15 bases. The CDR3 nucleotides read TGTGCCAGCAGCCAAGGGACTAGCGGGGGGGCCAGTGAGCAGTTCTTC. It is translated as CASSQGTSGGASEQFF.